The 17 T cell receptor beta chains listed next were all sequenced from one sample in a study of shared clonotypes between healthy human individuals. Assay used: immunoSEQ multiplex PCR; TCRdb lists only in-frame clones, some missing. The sample shows roughly 1.5 million clones, approximately 98% of them seen only once. Material: naive CD4+ T cells sorted from blood. The subset is: CD45RA+ positively selected. All receptors come from a man aged 25-45 years in good health.

V is TRBV25-1 and J is TRBJ2-1; TRBD2 is a possible D gene (6 bases). The CDR3 runs 14 residues. With 10 bases removed from V and 3 bases from J, the gap between germline ends came to 16 bases. CDR1 is MGHDK, CDR2 SYGVNS, per germline. The CDR3 reads CATAPAGRYNEQFF. In DNA, the CDR3 is TGTGCCACCGCGCCTGCGGGACGCTACAATGAGCAGTTCTTC.

This chain uses TRBV6-5 with TRBJ2-3, with a possible D match to TRBD1 (5 bases). Deletions cut 5 bases from V and 8 bases from J, with 11 bases between. Germline V lookup: CDR1 MNHEY, CDR2 SVGAGI. The CDR3 covers 12 residues. The CDR3 DNA reads TGTGCCAGCAGTCCCGTGCAGGGTACGCAGTATTTT. Amino acids: CASSPVQGTQYF.

J is TRBJ2-1 and V is TRBV6-5; 12 bases are shared with TRBD2. There are 14 residues in the CDR3. CDR1 is MNHEY and CDR2 is SVGAGI in the germline V gene. V gave up 7 bases and J gave up 6 bases; unmatched junction bases: 4. CDR3 in DNA: TGTGCCAGCAAACTAGCGGGAGGCCGCAATGAGCAGTTCTTC. Translating it yields CASKLAGGRNEQFF.

The chain links TRBV5-1 to TRBJ2-5; possibly TRBD1 for D (6 bases). This CDR3 region has 15 residues. The V end was cut by 0 bases, the J end by 2 bases, with 11 bases between. Germline CDR1 is SGHRS and CDR2 is YFSETQ. The CDR3 nucleotides are TGCGCCAGCAGCTTGGTTGGGACACTACAAGAGACCCAGTACTTC. This gives the protein CASSLVGTLQETQYF.

This clone was seen once. The chain couples TRBV4-3 to TRBJ1-1; D not certain. Deletions cut 6 bases from V and 0 bases from J, with 11 bases between. In germline, CDR1 is LGHNA, CDR2 YSLEER. The CDR3 has 14 residues. In DNA, the CDR3 is TGCGCCAGCAGTACCCATTACATGAACACTGAAGCTTTCTTT. It specifies CASSTHYMNTEAFF.

The chain recombines TRBV11-2 with TRBJ2-1; D not resolved. The CDR3 is made up of 14 amino acids. V was shortened by 3 bases and J by 0 bases, with 6 bases between the two germline ends. Germline loops: CDR1 SGHAT, CDR2 FQNNGV. CDR3 DNA: TGTGCCAGCAGCTTCTCGAGCTCCTACAATGAGCAGTTCTTC. Residues: CASSFSSSYNEQFF.

J is TRBJ2-5 and V is TRBV28; D ambiguous. Trimming cost V 3 bases and J 1 base, with 15 bases left between them. The germline V gene has CDR1 MDHEN and CDR2 SYDVKM. The CDR3 consists of 16 residues. The CDR3 region is CASSFDPTGPQETQYF. Written as DNA, the CDR3 is TGTGCCAGCAGTTTCGACCCGACCGGCCCCCAAGAGACCCAGTACTTC.

The V call is TRBV9, the J call TRBJ2-2; 7 bases agree with TRBD1. The CDR3 spans 15 residues. The germline V gene encodes CDR1 SGDLS and CDR2 YYNGEE. Germline trimming cut 6 bases from V and 0 bases from J; bases unmatched to any gene: 5. CDR3 sequence: CASKRTGSNTGELFF. As DNA, the CDR3 is TGTGCCAGCAAGAGGACAGGCTCGAACACCGGGGAGCTGTTTTTT.

The chain's CDR3 is CASSLRMSYNEQFF. The CDR3 nucleotides read TGTGCCAGCAGTTTACGTATGTCCTACAATGAGCAGTTCTTC. V and J are TRBV28 and TRBJ2-1; D unclear. Germline CDR1 MDHEN, CDR2 SYDVKM. This CDR3 is 14 amino acids long. V lost 2 bases to trimming and J lost 1 base, with 6 bases between them.

The chain is built from TRBV28 and TRBJ1-1; no clear D gene. This CDR3 spans 16 amino acids. Trimming cost V 4 bases and J 1 base, with 16 bases left between them. Germline-derived CDR1 and CDR2 are MDHEN and SYDVKM. CDR3 loop: CASSSPGSFTNTEAFF. The CDR3 DNA reads as TGTGCCAGCAGTTCCCCGGGAAGTTTCACGAACACTGAAGCTTTCTTT.

Turning to this clone: This same CDR3 is encoded by further DNA sequences in the sample. V is TRBV28 and J is TRBJ2-5; D call uncertain. The CDR3 has 13 amino acids. The germline CDR1 and CDR2 sequences are MDHEN and SYDVKM. V lost 3 bases to trimming and J lost 2 bases, with 7 bases between them. CDR3 DNA sequence: TGTGCCAGCAGTTTCGGTTTTCAAGAGACCCAGTACTTC. Translation: CASSFGFQETQYF.

V gene TRBV7-9 combines with J gene TRBJ2-3; 10 nucleotides agree with TRBD1. Germline loops: CDR1 SEHNR, CDR2 FQNEAQ (reference sequence). The CDR3 is 15 amino acids. V shed 5 bases, J shed 4 bases, and the junction held 6 bases outside the gene matches. The CDR3 is CASSHRDRGSDTQYF. The CDR3 bases are TGTGCCAGCAGCCACCGGGACAGGGGATCAGATACGCAGTATTTT.

V gene TRBV30 combines with J gene TRBJ2-7; possibly TRBD2 for D (6 bases). Trimming cost V 1 base and J 3 bases, with 10 bases left between them. The germline V gene encodes CDR1 GTSNPN and CDR2 SVGIG (reference sequence). This CDR3 region has 13 residues. The CDR3 sequence is CAWSGGLLYEQYF. CDR3 coding DNA: TGTGCCTGGAGTGGGGGACTTCTCTACGAGCAGTACTTC.

J is TRBJ2-1 and V is TRBV5-1, with D hard to call. The CDR3 length is 13 residues. CDR1 and CDR2 from the germline V gene are SGHRS and YFSETQ. Trimming cost V 1 base and J 10 bases, with 12 bases left between them. Here the CDR3 reads CASSLQPRQEQFF. The CDR3 nucleotides are TGCGCCAGCAGCTTGCAGCCGCGTCAAGAGCAGTTCTTC.

This chain links TRBV13 with TRBJ2-7, with a possible D match to TRBD1 (6 bases). CDR1 is PRHDT and CDR2 is FYEKMQ in the germline V gene (reference sequence). Trimming stripped 5 bases from V and 2 bases from J, with 10 bases between. This CDR3 region has 13 residues. The CDR3 DNA follows: TGTGCCAGCAGCGGACAGCTAACCTACGAGCAGTACTTC. Its protein product is CASSGQLTYEQYF.

The chain links TRBV5-1 to TRBJ2-1, with D uncertain. Trimming took off 0 bases at V and 2 bases at J, with 12 bases between the two ends. Germline-derived CDR1 and CDR2 are SGHRS and YFSETQ. The CDR3 runs to 16 residues. CDR3 loop: CASSLAETSAYNEQFF. The CDR3 DNA sequence: TGCGCCAGCAGCTTGGCCGAGACATCAGCCTACAATGAGCAGTTCTTC.

The V call is TRBV5-1, the J call TRBJ1-1, with D hard to call. Between the trimmed V and J ends, which lost 4 bases and 4 bases, there was a span of 11 bases. This CDR3 has 13 amino acids. CDR1 is SGHRS, CDR2 YFSETQ, per germline. The CDR3 coding sequence is TGCGCCAGCAGCGAGCCGGGAATCACTGAAGCTTTCTTT. Translating it yields CASSEPGITEAFF.